The 13 T cell receptor beta chains below come from one sample, sequenced in a study of cytomegalovirus exposure and HLA in healthy donors. Here immunoSEQ multiplex PCR was the method, and the copy in TCRdb shows in-frame clones only, minus some. The sample contains fewer than 120,000 clones, 88% of which appear only once. The sample consisted of PBMCs. Receptors were obtained from a woman aged 25 to 39 in good health and CMV-seropositive.

This chain joins TRBV5-1 and TRBJ2-2, with 10 bases matching TRBD1. J was trimmed by 5 bases and V by 5 bases; bases with no gene match: 12. The germline CDR1 and CDR2 sequences are SGHRS and YFSETQ. The CDR3 has 17 residues. CDR3 region: CASSLQPRQGATGELFF. The CDR3 DNA follows: TGCGCCAGCAGTCTTCAGCCCCGACAGGGGGCAACCGGGGAGCTGTTTTTT.

This clone was observed a single time. This sequence joins TRBV27 and TRBJ2-2, with TRBD1 matching 7 bases. Per germline, CDR1 MNHEY and CDR2 SMNVEV (reference sequence). After removal of 0 bases from V and 2 bases from J, the junction contained 0 bases not matched to a gene. The CDR3 runs to 15 residues. For the CDR3, the DNA is TGTGCCAGCAGTTTATCAGGGGGCAACACCGGGGAGCTGTTTTTT. The encoded protein is CASSLSGGNTGELFF.

This clone was observed a single time. This chain uses TRBV10-3 with TRBJ1-4; the D gene is possibly TRBD1 (5 bases). This CDR3 comprises 13 residues. CDR1 is ENHRY and CDR2 is SYGVKD in the germline V gene. The V gene lost 2 bases and the J gene lost 8 bases, with 9 bases spanning the gap. CDR3: CAISEDPGEKLFF. CDR3 bases: TGTGCCATCAGTGAGGACCCAGGGGAAAAACTGTTTTTT.

V is TRBV4-2 and J is TRBJ2-5; 8 nucleotides line up with TRBD2. The V gene's germline CDR1 is LGHNA and CDR2 YNFKEQ. The J segment lost 2 bases and the V segment lost 1 base, leaving 6 bases of the junction unmatched. The CDR3 extends over 16 amino acids. The CDR3 sequence is CASSQASGGLQETQYF. In DNA, the CDR3 is TGTGCCAGCAGCCAAGCGAGCGGGGGCCTTCAAGAGACCCAGTACTTC.

The chain joins TRBV2 to TRBJ1-5, with 8 bases lining up with TRBD1. CDR1 and CDR2 (germline): SNHLY, FYNNEI. Germline trimming cut 4 bases from V and 1 base from J; bases unmatched to any gene: 3. The CDR3 is made up of 15 amino acids. CDR3 sequence (DNA): TGTGCCAGCAGTGCTGACAGGGGAAGCAATCAGCCCCAGCATTTT. This codes for CASSADRGSNQPQHF.

To note about this clone: Other DNA sequences within the sample encode an identical CDR3. The rearrangement joins TRBV6-5 to TRBJ2-7, with 9 bases fitting TRBD1. CDR1 and CDR2 from the germline V gene are MNHEY and SVGAGI. Unmatched junction bases numbered 7, after V lost 6 bases and J lost 4 bases. The CDR3 totals 14 residues. CDR3 residues: CASSPGQGRYEQYF. The CDR3, as DNA: TGTGCCAGCAGCCCGGGACAGGGAAGGTACGAGCAGTACTTC.

To note about this clone: One end of the junction is discordant with germline, which a read error may explain. V gene TRBV29-1 combines with J gene TRBJ1-4; TRBD1 matches 7 bases. The CDR3 has 13 amino acids. CDR1 is SQVTM and CDR2 is ANQGSEA in the germline V gene. CDR3 bases: TGCACCGTTCAGGGGGGAAAGAATGAAAAACTGTTTTTT. Its translation: CTVQGGKNEKLFF.

The chain joins TRBV29-1 to TRBJ2-3; 9 nucleotides agree with TRBD2. V lost 3 bases, J lost 4 bases, and 8 bases stayed unmatched. The CDR3 consists of 15 residues. Germline CDR1 is SQVTM and CDR2 is ANQGSEA. The CDR3 DNA reads as TGCAGCGTTGAGCGGGAGGGCCTTTTCCCAGATACGCAGTATTTT. Its translation is CSVEREGLFPDTQYF.

The chain employs TRBV29-1 and TRBJ2-7; 12 nucleotides align to TRBD2. The CDR3 spans 15 residues. Trimming cost V 4 bases and J 7 bases; bases outside gene matches: 11. Germline-derived CDR1 and CDR2 are SQVTM and ANQGSEA. The chain's CDR3 is CSVADRTSGNREQYF. For the CDR3, the DNA is TGCAGCGTTGCAGATAGGACTAGCGGGAATCGTGAGCAGTACTTC.

The chain carries TRBV7-9 and TRBJ2-7; D not resolved. The CDR3 totals 15 residues. The V and J ends lost 3 bases and 0 bases respectively, with 12 bases between them. Per germline, CDR1 SEHNR and CDR2 FQNEAQ (reference sequence). The CDR3 coding sequence is TGTGCCAGCAGCTTGCTAGGATCCCGCTCCTACGAGCAGTACTTC. Protein product: CASSLLGSRSYEQYF.

The V gene is TRBV28, the J gene TRBJ2-3, with 11 nucleotides matching TRBD2. V was pared by 5 bases and J by 2 bases, with 3 bases of the junction left unmatched. CDR1 is MDHEN and CDR2 is SYDVKM in the germline V gene. This CDR3 is built from 15 residues. Here the CDR3 reads CASSQTSGVTDTQYF. CDR3 DNA sequence: TGTGCCAGCAGTCAGACTAGCGGGGTCACAGATACGCAGTATTTT.

The chain combines TRBV2 with TRBJ2-7; 8 positions agree with TRBD1. After removal of 6 bases from V and 3 bases from J, the junction contained 1 base not matched to a gene. The CDR3 spans 12 residues. The germline gives CDR1 SNHLY, CDR2 FYNNEI. The DNA for the CDR3 is TGTGCCAGCAGAGACAGGGGCTACGAGCAGTACTTC. It codes for CASRDRGYEQYF.

V and J are TRBV29-1 and TRBJ1-5; D is possibly TRBD1 (6 bases). CDR3 size: 13 residues. The germline V gene encodes CDR1 SQVTM and CDR2 ANQGSEA. Trimming stripped 4 bases from V and 3 bases from J, with 10 bases between. CDR3 coding DNA: TGCAGCGTTGGACAGGCATTCAATCAGCCCCAGCATTTT. Translation gives CSVGQAFNQPQHF.